This T cell receptor beta chain was identified during a study of response to subunit inactivated influenza vaccine. Each CDR3 protein is one row after TCRdb ran MiXCR on the RT-PCR reads. Of around 570,000 distinct CDR3 sequences listed, approximately 11% are singletons. This clonotype was seen only a few times. The antigen is not known. Study-wide findings and caveats: Few new T cells, the authors suggested, are recruited by each seasonal influenza vaccination.

CDR1 and CDR2 from the germline V gene are LNHDA and SQIVND (reference sequence). The CDR3 contains 14 residues. The junction had 4 bases not matched to a gene; V was cut back by 5 bases and J by 4 bases. These data were also reused for a study on T cells expressing NK-cell markers. In that study: Scientists made TCR beta cDNA using 5'RACE template switching with UMIs. It was sorted CD3+CD56+NKG2C+, CD3+CD56+NKG2C- and CD3+CD56-NKG2C+ T cells that supplied the TCR beta repertoires. Of the CD8+ T cell pool in roughly 6 donors, about 1.0-8% was accounted for by dominant NKG2C+ clonotypes.

Sequenced here: PBMCs from blood, sampled on the day of vaccination. This TCR derives from a man aged 50 to 59 who received an inactivated influenza vaccine. The rearrangement uses TRBV19 and TRBJ2-1; 8 nucleotides line up with TRBD1. The CDR3, as DNA: TGTGCCAGTAGTGATGGACAGGGTTACAATGAGCAGTTCTTC. Translation gives CASSDGQGYNEQFF.